This T cell receptor (beta chain) came from a study of T cell responses to AZD1222 COVID-19 vaccine. The CDR3 is 16 residues long. Trimming at V came to 6 bases and at J to 2 bases, leaving 8 bases not matched to a gene. Germline loops: CDR1 SGHAT, CDR2 FQDESV (reference sequence). In regard to this clone: The antigen remains unidentified.

General observations from the study: Spike regions recognized by vaccine-associated CD4 TCRs spanned the protein, led by 160-218 and 743-854. White British ancestry dominated among donors, who included more females, and clonal diversity was possibly underestimated.

Measured with immunoSEQ multiplex PCR; TCRdb has only the in-frame clones, and not every one. The sample records about 140,000 clones, about 90% being singletons. The material sequenced was peripheral blood, taken on day 0 of AZD1222 vaccination. This clonotype was sampled from an adult in good health. The J gene is TRBJ2-1, the V gene TRBV11-1, with 9 bases aligning to TRBD2. The CDR3 loop reads CASRPLAGLPYNEQFF. The DNA for the CDR3 is TGTGCCAGCAGGCCTCTAGCGGGGCTTCCCTACAATGAGCAGTTCTTC. Using reference TRBV11-1 and TRBJ2-1 for the parts outside the CDR3, the full variable domain is EAEVAQSPRYKITEKSQAVAFWCDPISGHATLYWYRQILGQGPELLVQFQDESVVDDSQLPKDRFSAERLKGVDSTLKIQPAELGDSAMYLCASRPLAGLPYNEQFFGPGTRLTVL.